This T cell receptor beta chain was captured by sequencing in a study of CD8+ T cells in alopecia areata. As the sequencing template, cDNA was produced by extracting RNA and reverse transcribing it. Repertoires were generated with immunoSEQ multiplex PCR, while TCRdb's copy carries only in-frame clones and drops some. Among 140,000 or so clones listed, around two thirds were seen once. Study-level points and caveats: The study found higher clonality in lesional than normal scalp, especially in alopecia totalis/universalis.

Germline assignment: CDR1 SGHRS and CDR2 YFSETQ. The CDR3 has 12 amino acids. J was trimmed by 10 bases and V by 5 bases; bases with no gene match: 6. This clone was detected a few times. Antigen unknown. This chain joins TRBV5-1 and TRBJ2-1, with 7 bases fitting TRBD2. The sample comprised CD8+ T cells sorted from blood. The clonotype was recovered from a human donor in good health. This CDR3 reads CASRLAGEEQFF. The CDR3 DNA reads TGCGCCAGCAGACTGGCGGGGGAGGAGCAGTTCTTC.